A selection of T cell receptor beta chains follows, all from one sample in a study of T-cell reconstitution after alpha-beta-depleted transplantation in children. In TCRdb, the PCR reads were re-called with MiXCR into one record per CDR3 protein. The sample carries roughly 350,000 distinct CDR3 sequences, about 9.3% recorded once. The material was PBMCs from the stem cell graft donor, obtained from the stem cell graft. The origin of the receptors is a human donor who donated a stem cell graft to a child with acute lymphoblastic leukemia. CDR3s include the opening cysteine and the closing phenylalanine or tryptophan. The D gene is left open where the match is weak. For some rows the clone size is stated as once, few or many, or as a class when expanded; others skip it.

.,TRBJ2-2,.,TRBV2,CASIRVSAGELFF,TGTGCCAGCATTCGGGTGTCCGCCGGGGAGCTGTTTTTT
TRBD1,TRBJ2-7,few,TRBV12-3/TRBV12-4,CASSEQGANYEQYF,TGTGCCAGCAGTGAACAGGGGGCGAATTACGAGCAGTACTTC
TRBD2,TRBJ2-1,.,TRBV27,CASILTPGLVDNEQFF,TGTGCCAGCATCCTAACGCCGGGACTAGTAGACAATGAGCAGTTCTTC
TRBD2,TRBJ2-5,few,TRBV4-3,CASSQDRGLARGQDF,TGCGCCAGCAGCCAAGATCGGGGACTAGCCCGTGGGCAGGACTTC
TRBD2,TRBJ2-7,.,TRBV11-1,CASSLTSGTSGRTEQYF,TGTGCCAGCAGCTTAACTTCGGGGACTAGCGGGAGAACCGAGCAGTACTTC
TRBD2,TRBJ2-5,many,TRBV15,CATSRPRPTSGRETQYF,TGTGCCACCAGCAGACCCAGACCGACTAGCGGGAGAGAGACCCAGTACTTC
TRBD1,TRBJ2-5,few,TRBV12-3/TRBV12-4,CASSFRTGQHF,TGTGCCAGCAGTTTCAGGACAGGGCAGCACTTC
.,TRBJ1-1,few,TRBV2,CASRSKGFANTEAFF,TGTGCCAGCAGGTCCAAGGGGTTTGCTAACACTGAAGCTTTCTTT
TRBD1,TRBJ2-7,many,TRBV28,CASRIPGQGAKEQYF,TGTGCCAGCCGCATTCCGGGACAGGGGGCAAAAGAGCAGTACTTC
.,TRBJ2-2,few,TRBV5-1,CASSLEDVGELFF,TGCGCCAGCAGCTTGGAGGATGTCGGGGAGCTGTTTTTT
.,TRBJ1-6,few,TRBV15,CATSITGFNSPLHF,TGTGCCACCAGCATTACAGGGTTTAATTCACCCCTCCACTTT
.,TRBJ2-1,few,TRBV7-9,CASSFSRSVDEQFF,TGTGCCAGCAGCTTTTCGCGCTCGGTCGATGAGCAGTTCTTC
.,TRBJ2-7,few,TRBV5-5,CASSGRGLNEQYF,TGTGCCAGCAGCGGCCGTGGGCTGAACGAGCAGTACTTC
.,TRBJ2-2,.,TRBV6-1,CASSSTANTGELFF,TGTGCCAGCAGTAGTACCGCGAACACCGGGGAGCTGTTTTTT
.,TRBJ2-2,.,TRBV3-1,CASRTSPTAPTGNTGELFF,TGTGCCAGCAGGACGTCGCCCACAGCCCCGACCGGGAACACCGGGGAGCTGTTTTTT
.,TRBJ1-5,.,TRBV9,CASSRDTNQPQHF,TGTGCCAGCAGCCGGGACACCAATCAGCCCCAGCATTTT
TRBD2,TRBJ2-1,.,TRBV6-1,CASSPGTSGPSEQFF,TGTGCCAGCAGCCCCGGGACTAGCGGGCCCTCGGAGCAGTTCTTC
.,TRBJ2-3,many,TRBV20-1,CSARDGATTDTQYF,TGCAGTGCTAGAGATGGGGCTACCACAGATACGCAGTATTTT
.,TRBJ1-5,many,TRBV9,CASSADTSNQPQHF,TGTGCCAGCAGCGCCGACACCTCCAATCAGCCCCAGCATTTT
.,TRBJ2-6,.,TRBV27,CASTTPLRSRSGANVLTF,TGTGCCAGCACCACCCCTCTACGTTCTAGGTCTGGGGCCAACGTCCTGACTTTC
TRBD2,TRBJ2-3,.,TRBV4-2,CASSPSLAGGTDTQYF,TGTGCCAGCAGCCCAAGCCTAGCGGGGGGCACAGATACGCAGTATTTT
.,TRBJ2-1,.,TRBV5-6,CASSLSGQNNEQFF,TGTGCCAGCAGCTTAAGCGGGCAGAACAATGAGCAGTTCTTC
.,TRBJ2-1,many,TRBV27,CASSLKYVDVLAAQFF,TGTGCCAGCAGTTTAAAGTATGTGGACGTTTTAGCGGCGCAGTTCTTC
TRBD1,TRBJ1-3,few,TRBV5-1,CASSYTRTGAGNTIYF,TGCGCCAGCAGCTACACCCGGACAGGGGCAGGAAACACCATATATTTT
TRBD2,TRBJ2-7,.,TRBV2,CASSEATGLAGGGYGEQYF,TGTGCCAGCAGTGAAGCGACTGGACTAGCGGGAGGAGGATATGGCGAGCAGTACTTC
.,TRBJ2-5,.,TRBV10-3,CAISESADETQYF,TGTGCCATCAGTGAGTCGGCCGACGAGACCCAGTACTTC
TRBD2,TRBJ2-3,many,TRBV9,CASSVAGGSDTQYF,TGTGCCAGCAGCGTAGCGGGAGGTTCAGATACGCAGTATTTT
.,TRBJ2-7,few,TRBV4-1,CASSQEGGTGYEQYF,TGCGCCAGCAGCCAAGAAGGTGGGACTGGCTACGAGCAGTACTTC
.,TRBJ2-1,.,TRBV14,CASRPLLQGGEQFF,TGTGCCAGCAGACCCCTATTACAGGGTGGGGAGCAGTTCTTC
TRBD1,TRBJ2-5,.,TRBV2,CASTQQGRETQYF,TGTGCCAGCACCCAACAGGGGCGAGAGACCCAGTACTTC
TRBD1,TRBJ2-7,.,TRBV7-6,CASSWTQGYEQYF,TGTGCCAGCAGCTGGACACAGGGGTACGAGCAGTACTTC
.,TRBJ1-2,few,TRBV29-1,CSVEGSRDKAYGYTF,TGCAGCGTTGAAGGGAGTAGGGACAAGGCCTATGGCTACACCTTC
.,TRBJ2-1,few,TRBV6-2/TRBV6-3,CASSYSYTGTSSYNEQFF,TGTGCCAGCAGTTACTCATACACCGGGACTTCGTCCTACAATGAGCAGTTCTTC
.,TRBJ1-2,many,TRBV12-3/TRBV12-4,CASRPTRPGYGYTF,TGTGCCAGCAGACCCACGAGGCCGGGCTATGGCTACACCTTC
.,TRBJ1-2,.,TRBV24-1,CATSDGDEFGYTF,TGTGCCACCAGTGATGGGGACGAGTTTGGCTACACCTTC
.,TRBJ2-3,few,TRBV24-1,CATSEWGSWTQYF,TGTGCCACCAGTGAATGGGGTAGTTGGACGCAGTATTTT
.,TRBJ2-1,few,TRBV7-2,CASSLSWVDYNEQFF,TGTGCCAGCAGCTTATCGTGGGTAGACTACAATGAGCAGTTCTTC
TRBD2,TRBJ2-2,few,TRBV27,CASSVGLGGTGELFF,TGTGCCAGCAGTGTTGGACTAGGTGGCACCGGGGAGCTGTTTTTT
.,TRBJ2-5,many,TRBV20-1,CSARMAETQYF,TGCAGTGCTAGAATGGCCGAGACCCAGTACTTC
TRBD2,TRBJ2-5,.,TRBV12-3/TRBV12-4,CASSPGPSGDRETQYF,TGTGCCAGCAGTCCAGGCCCTAGCGGGGACCGTGAGACCCAGTACTTC
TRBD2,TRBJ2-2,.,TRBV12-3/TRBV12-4,CASSLRASGTTGELFF,TGTGCCAGCAGTTTAAGGGCTAGCGGGACCACCGGGGAGCTGTTTTTT
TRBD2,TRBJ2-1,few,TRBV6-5,CASSYSVAGGPSKNEQFF,TGTGCCAGCAGTTACTCGGTAGCGGGAGGGCCGAGCAAAAATGAGCAGTTCTTC
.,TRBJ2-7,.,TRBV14,CASSQGIGQYF,TGTGCCAGCAGCCAAGGAATAGGGCAGTACTTC